This T cell receptor (beta chain) was documented in a study of T cell changes during pregnancy in multiple sclerosis. The V and J ends lost 4 bases and 4 bases, in that order; junction bases with no gene match: 5. Germline V gene lookup returns CDR1 MDHEN and CDR2 SYDVKM. The CDR3 totals 15 residues. Assay used: immunoSEQ multiplex PCR; TCRdb lists only in-frame clones, some missing. The sample yields over 45,000 clones, 75% to 95% seen once. The specimen was peripheral blood, collected in the first trimester of pregnancy. V is TRBV28 and J is TRBJ2-3; the match to TRBD1 covers 10 bases. The sequence derives from a female donor in good health, enrolled as a control in a pregnancy study. In DNA form, the CDR3 reads TGTGCCAGCAGTTCCAGGACAGGGGGTGCAGATACGCAGTATTTT. It yields the protein CASSSRTGGADTQYF.